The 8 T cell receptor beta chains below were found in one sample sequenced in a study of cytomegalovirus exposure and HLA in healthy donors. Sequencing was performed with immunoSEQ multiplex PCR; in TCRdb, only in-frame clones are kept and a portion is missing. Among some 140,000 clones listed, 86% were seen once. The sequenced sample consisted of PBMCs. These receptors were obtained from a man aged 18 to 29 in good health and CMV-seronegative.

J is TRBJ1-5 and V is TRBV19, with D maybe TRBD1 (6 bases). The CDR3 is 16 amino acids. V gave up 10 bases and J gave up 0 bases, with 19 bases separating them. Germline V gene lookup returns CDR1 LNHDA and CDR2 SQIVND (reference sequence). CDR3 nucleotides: TGTGCCACCCCTTCAGACAGGCCGTATAGCAATCAGCCCCAGCATTTT. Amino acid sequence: CATPSDRPYSNQPQHF. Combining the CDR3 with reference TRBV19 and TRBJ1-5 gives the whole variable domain DGGITQSPKYLFRKEGQNVTLSCEQNLNHDAMYWYRQDPGQGLRLIYYSQIVNDFQKGDIAEGYSVSREKKESFPLTVTSAQKNPTAFYLCATPSDRPYSNQPQHFGDGTRLSIL.

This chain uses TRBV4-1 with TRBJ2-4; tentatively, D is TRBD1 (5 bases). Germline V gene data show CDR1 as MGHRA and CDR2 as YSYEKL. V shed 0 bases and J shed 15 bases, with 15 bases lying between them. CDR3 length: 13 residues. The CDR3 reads CASSQEGHSQGYF. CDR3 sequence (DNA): TGCGCCAGCAGCCAAGAAGGACACTCCCAAGGGTACTTC.

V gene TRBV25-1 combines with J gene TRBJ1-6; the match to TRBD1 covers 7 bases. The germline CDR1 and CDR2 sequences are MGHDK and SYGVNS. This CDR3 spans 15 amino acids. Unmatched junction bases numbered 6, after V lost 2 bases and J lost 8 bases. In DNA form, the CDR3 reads TGTGCCAGCAGTGAAACTCGAACAGGGGATTCACCCCTCCACTTT. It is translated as CASSETRTGDSPLHF.

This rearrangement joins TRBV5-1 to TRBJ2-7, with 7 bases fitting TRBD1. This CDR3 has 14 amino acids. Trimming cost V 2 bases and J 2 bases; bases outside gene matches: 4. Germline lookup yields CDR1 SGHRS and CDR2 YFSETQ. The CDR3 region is CASSFRQGTYEQYF. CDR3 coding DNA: TGCGCCAGCAGCTTTCGACAGGGTACCTACGAGCAGTACTTC.

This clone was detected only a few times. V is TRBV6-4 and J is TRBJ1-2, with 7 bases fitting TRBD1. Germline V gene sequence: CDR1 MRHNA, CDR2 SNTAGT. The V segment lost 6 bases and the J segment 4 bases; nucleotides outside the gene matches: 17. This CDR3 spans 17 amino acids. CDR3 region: CASSVEAGGKAPYGYTF. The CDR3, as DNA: TGTGCCAGCAGCGTCGAGGCAGGGGGAAAGGCCCCCTATGGCTACACCTTC.

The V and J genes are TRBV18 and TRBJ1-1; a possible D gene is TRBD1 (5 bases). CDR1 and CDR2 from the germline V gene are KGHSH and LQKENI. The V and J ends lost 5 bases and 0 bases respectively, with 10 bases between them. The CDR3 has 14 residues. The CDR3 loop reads CASSKDTLNTEAFF. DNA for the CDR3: TGTGCCAGCTCAAAGGACACGTTGAACACTGAAGCTTTCTTT.

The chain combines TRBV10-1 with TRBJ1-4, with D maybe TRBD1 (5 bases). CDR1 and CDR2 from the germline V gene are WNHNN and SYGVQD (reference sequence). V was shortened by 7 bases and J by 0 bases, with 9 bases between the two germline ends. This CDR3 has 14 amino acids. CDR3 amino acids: CASKGSTTNEKLFF. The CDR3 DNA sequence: TGCGCCAGCAAGGGGTCGACAACTAATGAAAAACTGTTTTTT.

This CDR3 reads CASTASLTTYEQYF. CDR3 coding DNA: TGTGCCAGCACGGCGAGCCTGACTACCTACGAGCAGTACTTC. This chain joins TRBV11-2 and TRBJ2-7; D perhaps matches TRBD2 (5 bases). Germline V gene data show CDR1 as SGHAT and CDR2 as FQNNGV. Trimming took off 7 bases at V and 2 bases at J, with 15 bases between the two ends. This CDR3 spans 14 amino acids.